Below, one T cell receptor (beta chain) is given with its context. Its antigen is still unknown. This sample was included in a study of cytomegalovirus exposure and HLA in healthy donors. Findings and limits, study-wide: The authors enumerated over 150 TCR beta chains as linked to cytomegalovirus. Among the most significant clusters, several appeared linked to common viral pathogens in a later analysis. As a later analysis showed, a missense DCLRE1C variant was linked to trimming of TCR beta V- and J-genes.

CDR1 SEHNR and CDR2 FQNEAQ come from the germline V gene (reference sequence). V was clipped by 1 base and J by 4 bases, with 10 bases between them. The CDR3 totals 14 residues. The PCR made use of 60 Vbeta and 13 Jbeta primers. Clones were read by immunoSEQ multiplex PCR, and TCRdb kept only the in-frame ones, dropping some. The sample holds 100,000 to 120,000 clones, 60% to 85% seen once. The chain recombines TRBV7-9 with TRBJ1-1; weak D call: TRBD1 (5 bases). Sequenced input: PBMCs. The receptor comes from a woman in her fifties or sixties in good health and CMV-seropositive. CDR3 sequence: CASSLEGSVTEAFF. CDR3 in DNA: TGTGCCAGCAGCTTAGAGGGGTCGGTCACTGAAGCTTTCTTT.